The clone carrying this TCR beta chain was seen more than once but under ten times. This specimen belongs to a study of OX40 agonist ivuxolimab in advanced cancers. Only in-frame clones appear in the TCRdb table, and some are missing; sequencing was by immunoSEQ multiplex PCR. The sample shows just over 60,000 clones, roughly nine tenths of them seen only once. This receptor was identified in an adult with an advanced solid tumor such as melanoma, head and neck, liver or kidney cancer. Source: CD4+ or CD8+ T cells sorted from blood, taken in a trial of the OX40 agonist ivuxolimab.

This CDR3 reads CASSVVTGGAKNIQYF. The CDR3 DNA is TGTGCCAGCAGCGTGGTGACAGGGGGGGCCAAAAACATTCAGTACTTC. The chain joins TRBV7-2 to TRBJ2-4; 9 bases fit TRBD1. The V gene's germline CDR1 is SGHTA and CDR2 FQGNSA. Trimming removed 5 bases from V and 1 base from J; junction bases left unmatched: 6. The CDR3 has 16 residues.